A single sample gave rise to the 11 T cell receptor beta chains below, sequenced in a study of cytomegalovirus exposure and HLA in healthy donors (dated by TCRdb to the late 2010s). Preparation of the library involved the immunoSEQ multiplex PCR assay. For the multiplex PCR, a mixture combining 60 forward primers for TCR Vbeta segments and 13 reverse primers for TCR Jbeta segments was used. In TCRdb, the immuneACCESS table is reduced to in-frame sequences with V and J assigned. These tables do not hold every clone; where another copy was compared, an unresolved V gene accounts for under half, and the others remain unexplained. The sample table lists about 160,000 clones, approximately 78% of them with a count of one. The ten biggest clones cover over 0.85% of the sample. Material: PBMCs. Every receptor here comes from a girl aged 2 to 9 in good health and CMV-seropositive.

In nucleotides, the CDR3 is TGTGCCACCGTCGGAGCAACTAATGAAAAACTGTTTTTT. Protein sequence: CATVGATNEKLFF. The chain links TRBV2 to TRBJ1-4; D is undetermined. This CDR3 spans 13 amino acids. Germline V gene lookup returns CDR1 SNHLY and CDR2 FYNNEI. V was trimmed by 10 bases and J by 0 bases, leaving 9 bases between them.

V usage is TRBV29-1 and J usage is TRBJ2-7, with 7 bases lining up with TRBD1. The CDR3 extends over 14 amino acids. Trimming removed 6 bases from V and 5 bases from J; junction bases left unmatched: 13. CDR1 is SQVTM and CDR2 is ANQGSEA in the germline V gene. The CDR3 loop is CSVNRGGLMDEQYF. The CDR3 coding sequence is TGCAGCGTGAACAGGGGTGGGTTGATGGACGAGCAGTACTTC.

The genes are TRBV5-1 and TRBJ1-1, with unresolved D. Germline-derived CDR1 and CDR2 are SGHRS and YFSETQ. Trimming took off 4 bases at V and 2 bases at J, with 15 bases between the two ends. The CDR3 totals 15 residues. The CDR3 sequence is CASSLQTPSNTEAFF. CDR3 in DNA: TGCGCCAGCAGCCTTCAGACACCCTCCAACACTGAAGCTTTCTTT.

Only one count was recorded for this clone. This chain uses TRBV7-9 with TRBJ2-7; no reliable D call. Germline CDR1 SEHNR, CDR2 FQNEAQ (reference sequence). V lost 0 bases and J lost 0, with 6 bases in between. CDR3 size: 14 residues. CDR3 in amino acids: CASSLADNSYEQYF. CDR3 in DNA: TGTGCCAGCAGCTTAGCAGACAACTCCTACGAGCAGTACTTC.

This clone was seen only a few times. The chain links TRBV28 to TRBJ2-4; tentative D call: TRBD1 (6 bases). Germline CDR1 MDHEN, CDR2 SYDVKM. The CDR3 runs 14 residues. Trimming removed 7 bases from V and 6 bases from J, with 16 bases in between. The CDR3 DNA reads TGTGCCAGCATGTTACAGGGCTGGGGAAACATTCAGTACTTC. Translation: CASMLQGWGNIQYF.

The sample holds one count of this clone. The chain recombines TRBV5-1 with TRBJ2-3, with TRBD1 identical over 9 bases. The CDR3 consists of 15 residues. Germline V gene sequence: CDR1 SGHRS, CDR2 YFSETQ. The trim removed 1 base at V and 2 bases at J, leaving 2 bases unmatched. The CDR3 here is CASSLTGGVTDTQYF. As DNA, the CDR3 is TGCGCCAGCAGCTTGACAGGGGGCGTCACAGATACGCAGTATTTT.

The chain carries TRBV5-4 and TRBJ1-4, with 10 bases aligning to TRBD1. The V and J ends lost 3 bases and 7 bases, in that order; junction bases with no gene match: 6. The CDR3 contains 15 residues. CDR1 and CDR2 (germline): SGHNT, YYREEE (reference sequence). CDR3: CASSSRQGASEKLFF. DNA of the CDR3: TGTGCCAGCAGCTCTCGACAGGGGGCAAGTGAAAAACTGTTTTTT. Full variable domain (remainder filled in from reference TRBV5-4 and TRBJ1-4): ETGVTQSPTHLIKTRGQQVTLRCSSQSGHNTVSWYQQALGQGPQFIFQYYREEENGRGNFPPRFSGLQFPNYSSELNVNALELDDSALYLCASSSRQGASEKLFFGSGTQLSVL.

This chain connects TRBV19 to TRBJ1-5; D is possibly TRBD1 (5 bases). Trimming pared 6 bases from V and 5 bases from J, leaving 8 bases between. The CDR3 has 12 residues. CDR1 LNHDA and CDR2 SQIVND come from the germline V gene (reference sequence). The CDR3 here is CASRGTDQPQHF. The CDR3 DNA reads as TGTGCCAGTAGGGGGACTGATCAGCCCCAGCATTTT.

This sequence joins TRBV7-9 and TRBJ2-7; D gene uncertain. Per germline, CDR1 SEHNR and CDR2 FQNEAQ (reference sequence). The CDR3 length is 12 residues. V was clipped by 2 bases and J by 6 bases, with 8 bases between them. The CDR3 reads CASSLNPGEQYF. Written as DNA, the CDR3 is TGTGCCAGCAGCTTAAACCCGGGCGAGCAGTACTTC.

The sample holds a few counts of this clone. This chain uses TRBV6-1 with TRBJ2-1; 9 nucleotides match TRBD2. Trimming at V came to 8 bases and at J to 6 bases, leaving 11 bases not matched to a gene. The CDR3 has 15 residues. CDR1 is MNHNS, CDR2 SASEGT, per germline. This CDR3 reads CASHEGLAGSNEQFF. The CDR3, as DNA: TGTGCCAGCCATGAGGGACTAGCAGGCTCCAATGAGCAGTTCTTC.

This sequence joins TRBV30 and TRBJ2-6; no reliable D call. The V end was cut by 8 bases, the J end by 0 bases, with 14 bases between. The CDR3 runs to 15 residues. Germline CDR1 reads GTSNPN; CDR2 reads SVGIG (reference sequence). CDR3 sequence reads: CATTRVDSGANVLTF. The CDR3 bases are TGTGCCACTACCCGGGTTGACTCTGGGGCCAACGTCCTGACTTTC.